This T cell receptor (beta chain) originates from a study of naive and memory T cell subsets. The study, taken as a whole, reports: A few larger clonotypes appeared in naive repertoires, especially CD8, possibly memory cells re-expressing CD45RA. Over 90% of naive TCR sequences appeared only once, unlike memory subsets. Between naive and memory subsets, TCR abundance power law exponents differed.

Two oligonucleotides, mixed equimolar, formed the beta constant-region primer covering TRBC1 and TRBC2. Ligated cDNA was amplified by four rounds of PCR with nested alpha and beta constant-region primers and SP2. TCRdb called the UMI-ligation and nested PCR reads again in MiXCR, with one record for every CDR3 protein. The profile shows over 130,000 distinct CDR3 sequences, roughly a fifth of them singletons. Germline V lookup: CDR1 DFQATT, CDR2 SNEGSKA (reference sequence). This CDR3 comprises 14 residues. Trimming cost V 6 bases and J 3 bases; bases outside gene matches: 7. The table lists this clonotype with a few counts. What it binds is unknown.

The clonotype comes from a human donor in good health. The chain uses TRBV20-1 and TRBJ1-2, with 10 bases identical to TRBD1. Input material: naive CD8+ T cells from blood. CDR3 loop: CSAPGTGDHYGYTF. Written as DNA, the CDR3 is TGCAGTGCCCCCGGGACAGGGGATCACTATGGCTACACCTTC.